The table lists the clone carrying this T cell receptor beta chain with a count of one. Its antigen is currently unknown. The entry originates in a study of PD-1 blockade in classical Hodgkin lymphoma. Study findings and constraints: There was a significant rise in CD4+ TCR diversity by C4D1, with no such rise for CD8+. Diversity similar to that of newly diagnosed patients was seen at baseline in complete responders.

Generated by immunoSEQ multiplex PCR, the TCRdb table keeps only in-frame clones and is missing some. This sample yields about 35,000 clones, of which 75% to 95% are seen a single time; less than 0.3% belongs to the top ten. Each patient relapsed following autologous stem cell transplantation, and prior brentuximab vedotin exposure differed. Negative magnetic selection isolated CD4+ T cells from thawed PBMCs. V lost 2 bases to trimming and J lost 2 bases, with 19 bases between them. CDR3 length: 16 amino acids. Germline V gene sequence: CDR1 GTSNPN, CDR2 SVGIG (reference sequence). The sample in question was CD4+ T cells from blood, obtained at baseline. The origin of this receptor is a human donor with classical Hodgkin lymphoma. The rearrangement joins TRBV30 to TRBJ2-7; the D gene could be TRBD1 or TRBD2 (5 bases each). CDR3 bases: TGTGCCTGGAGTTCCCGGGGCAGGTCGGGAACCTACGAGCAGTACTTC. Its protein product is CAWSSRGRSGTYEQYF.